The entry below gives a single T cell receptor (beta chain) sequence along with its context. Generated by immunoSEQ multiplex PCR, the TCRdb table keeps only in-frame clones and is missing some. The data show some 99,000 clones, 94% seen once. This entry comes from a study of OX40 agonist ivuxolimab in advanced cancers. On the study more broadly: Treatment of patients was with ivuxolimab, an agonistic anti-OX40 (CD134) antibody.

The CDR3 covers 14 residues. The V gene end was trimmed by 5 bases and the J gene end by 4 bases; junction bases not matched to a gene: 5. The germline CDR1 and CDR2 sequences are SGHTA and FQGNSA. This clonotype originated in an adult with an advanced solid tumor such as melanoma, head and neck, liver or kidney cancer. The genes are TRBV7-2 and TRBJ2-7, with TRBD2 matching 10 bases. Sequences were derived from CD4+ or CD8+ T cells sorted from blood, sampled in a trial of the OX40 agonist ivuxolimab. In DNA form, the CDR3 reads TGTGCCAGCAGCCCTAGCGGGGGACCTTACGAGCAGTACTTC. It yields the protein CASSPSGGPYEQYF.